Given below is one T cell receptor beta chain in context. Its antigen is as yet unknown. Germline values: CDR1 SQVTM, CDR2 ANQGSEA. Between the trimmed V and J ends, which lost 4 bases and 8 bases, there was a span of 18 bases. The length of the CDR3 is 14 residues. The entry originates in a study of T-cell reconstitution after alpha-beta-depleted transplantation in children. The study's findings and limits: Several patients had high TCRbeta diversity at day 60; it came from surviving recipient T cells and thymic progenitors. Alpha-beta T cells about two months after transplant reportedly derived from several hundred expanded graft clones. T-cell counts and diversity were attributed mostly to newly produced T cells one year after transplant.

For TCRbeta, the library was prepared with unique molecular identifiers. TCRdb used MiXCR to reprocess the PCR reads, holding one entry per CDR3 protein. Of 600,000 to 700,000 distinct CDR3 sequences in the sample, roughly 13% were seen once. The material sequenced was PBMCs, taken before TCRalphabeta/CD19-depleted stem cell transplant. This sequence originates from a girl aged 2-10 years with congenital amegakaryocytic thrombocytopenia, due to receive a stem cell transplant. The chain combines TRBV29-1 with TRBJ2-4; weak D call: TRBD2 (6 bases). The CDR3 DNA is TGCAGCGTTGTTGACACGGGGGTCGGATACATTCAGTACTTC. Encoded protein: CSVVDTGVGYIQYF.